This is a list of T cell receptor beta chains from one sample in a study of blood T cell repertoires in COVID-19. Clones were read by immunoSEQ multiplex PCR, and TCRdb kept only the in-frame ones, dropping some. This table has about 500,000 clones, 75% to 90% appearing once. Sequenced input: peripheral blood. Source of these receptors: a man aged 18 to 29 with COVID-19, enrolled during active disease. Both conserved end residues are part of each CDR3. D genes are given only for firm matches. Only part of the rows carry a size: once, few, many, or a class if the clone is expanded.

cdr3_aa cdr3_nt j_call clone_size v_call d_call
CASSLGGAGRANEQFF TGTGCCAGCAGCTTAGGAGGTGCAGGGAGGGCCAATGAGCAGTTCTTC TRBJ2-1 NA TRBV7-2 TRBD2
CASKTDYTGELFF TGTGCCAGTAAGACAGATTATACCGGGGAGCTGTTTTTT TRBJ2-2 NA TRBV19 NA
CASRQGNRGSF TGTGCAAGTCGCCAGGGGAACCGGGGTTCCTTC TRBJ1-2 NA TRBV12-2 NA
CASSPYTGTGYQETQYF TGTGCCAGCTCCCCTTATACCGGGACAGGGTACCAAGAGACCCAGTACTTC TRBJ2-5 NA TRBV18 TRBD1
CATSPGTTLWGGSGANVLTF TGTGCCACCAGTCCCGGGACGACCTTATGGGGGGGATCTGGGGCCAACGTCCTGACTTTC TRBJ2-6 NA TRBV24-1 TRBD2
CASSPPVGYTDTQYF TGCGCCAGCAGCCCCCCCGTGGGCTACACAGATACGCAGTATTTT TRBJ2-3 NA TRBV5-1 NA
CASSLVSWGQASYEQYF TGTGCCAGCAGCTTAGTGAGTTGGGGGCAGGCGTCCTACGAGCAGTACTTC TRBJ2-7 NA TRBV7-9 NA
CASSPQGARNSPLHF TGTGCCAGTAGTCCACAGGGGGCGCGTAATTCACCCCTCCACTTT TRBJ1-6 NA TRBV19 TRBD1
CATVDMSGDNEQFF TGTGCCACCGTTGATATGAGCGGGGACAATGAGCAGTTCTTC TRBJ2-1 NA TRBV16 TRBD2
CASSLYGGSSYNEQFF TGTGCCAGCAGCCTTTACGGGGGAAGCTCCTACAATGAGCAGTTCTTC TRBJ2-1 NA TRBV7-3 NA
CASSQRTGNTGELFF TGTGCCAGCAGCCAGAGGACAGGGAACACCGGGGAGCTGTTTTTT TRBJ2-2 NA TRBV14 TRBD1
CSVTGLASGTGELFF TGCAGCGTTACCGGTCTGGCTAGCGGCACCGGGGAGCTGTTTTTT TRBJ2-2 once TRBV29-1 TRBD2
CSGYGNTEAFF TGCAGCGGTTATGGCAACACTGAAGCTTTCTTT TRBJ1-1 NA TRBV29-1 NA
CASGPPGQGTGNEQFF TGTGCTAGTGGTCCGCCGGGACAGGGGACGGGAAATGAGCAGTTCTTC TRBJ2-1 NA TRBV12-5 TRBD1
CASSSQTGGGLEAFF TGTGCCAGCAGCTCCCAGACAGGGGGCGGCCTTGAAGCTTTCTTT TRBJ1-1 NA TRBV5-4 TRBD1
CASSLSASESNEQFF TGTGCCAGCAGCTTATCTGCTAGTGAAAGCAATGAGCAGTTCTTC TRBJ2-1 NA TRBV5-4 NA
CASSTPAGAAYNEQFF TGTGCCAGCAGTACTCCAGCGGGAGCGGCCTACAATGAGCAGTTCTTC TRBJ2-1 NA TRBV27 TRBD2
CASSLGGAGNTIYF TGTGCCAGCAGCTTAGGGGGCGCTGGAAACACCATATATTTT TRBJ1-3 NA TRBV7-9 NA
CATQGVTEAFF TGTGCCACACAGGGGGTAACTGAAGCTTTCTTT TRBJ1-1 NA TRBV12-3/TRBV12-4 TRBD1
CASSFIAQGTYEQYF TGTGCCAGCAGCTTTATCGCCCAGGGAACCTACGAGCAGTACTTC TRBJ2-7 few TRBV7-9 NA
CASSRTGSTYLTSFSYNEQFF TGTGCCAGCAGCCGGACAGGGTCCACATACCTCACCTCATTCTCCTACAATGAGCAGTTCTTC TRBJ2-1 NA TRBV9 TRBD1
CASSFGAGGNEQFF TGCGCCAGCAGCTTCGGGGCCGGGGGGAATGAGCAGTTCTTC TRBJ2-1 NA TRBV5-1 TRBD2
CASKRIASNTGELFF TGTGCCAGCAAGAGAATAGCCTCGAACACCGGGGAGCTGTTTTTT TRBJ2-2 few TRBV2 NA
CASSRADTQYF TGCGCCAGCAGTCGGGCAGATACGCAGTATTTT TRBJ2-3 NA TRBV10-1 NA
CATSDTNGQGEQFF TGTGCCACCAGTGACACTAACGGACAGGGTGAGCAGTTCTTC TRBJ2-1 NA TRBV24-1 TRBD1
CASGYGGYNEQFF TGTGCCAGCGGGTACGGGGGGTACAATGAGCAGTTCTTC TRBJ2-1 NA TRBV7-9 TRBD2
CATSRDRRSPLHF TGTGCCACCAGTAGGGACAGAAGGTCACCCCTCCACTTT TRBJ1-6 NA TRBV15 TRBD1
CASSRTLAGGPKETQYF TGTGCCAGCAGTCGAACGCTAGCGGGGGGGCCCAAAGAGACCCAGTACTTC TRBJ2-5 NA TRBV7-9 TRBD2
CASSLGTGGYGYTF TGTGCCAGCAGTCTTGGGACAGGGGGTTATGGCTACACCTTC TRBJ1-2 NA TRBV28 TRBD1
CASSPNRDLYGYTF TGTGCCAGCAGCCCAAACAGGGATCTTTATGGCTACACCTTC TRBJ1-2 few TRBV7-9 NA
CASSVSQGSEKLFF TGTGCCAGCAGTGTCAGCCAGGGGAGTGAAAAACTGTTTTTT TRBJ1-4 NA TRBV2 NA
CALRWGQGLRDGYTF TGTGCCCTTCGCTGGGGACAGGGCCTTCGAGATGGCTACACCTTC TRBJ1-2 NA TRBV6-5 TRBD1
CASSSTGRDEQYF TGTGCCAGCAGCTCGACAGGGAGAGACGAGCAGTACTTC TRBJ2-7 NA TRBV7-3 TRBD1
CASSLDRGDGNTIYF TGCGCCAGCAGCTTGGACAGGGGTGACGGAAACACCATATATTTT TRBJ1-3 NA TRBV5-1 TRBD1
CASSIRPGELFF TGTGCCAGCAGCATCAGGCCCGGGGAGCTGTTTTTT TRBJ2-2 NA TRBV6-5 NA
CASSQDTGHIYEQYF TGTGCCAGCAGCCAAGATACGGGACACATCTACGAGCAGTACTTC TRBJ2-7 NA TRBV14 NA
CASSSATSGGTDTQYF TGTGCCAGCAGCTCGGCTACTAGCGGGGGCACAGATACGCAGTATTTT TRBJ2-3 few TRBV5-6 TRBD2
CASSYSEGRNTEAFF TGTGCCAGCAGTTACTCGGAGGGCAGGAACACTGAAGCTTTCTTT TRBJ1-1 NA TRBV6-5 NA
CASSLSGGYQPQHF TGTGCCAGCAGTTTATCGGGGGGATATCAGCCCCAGCATTTT TRBJ1-5 NA TRBV27 NA
CASSFGMEQFF TGTGCCAGCAGCTTTGGCATGGAGCAGTTCTTC TRBJ2-1 once TRBV11-2 NA
CASSISRAGGQETQYF TGTGCCAGTAGTATTAGTCGAGCGGGGGGACAAGAGACCCAGTACTTC TRBJ2-5 NA TRBV19 TRBD2
CATSDPTGIEAFF TGTGCCACCAGTGATCCTACAGGGATTGAAGCTTTCTTT TRBJ1-1 NA TRBV24-1 NA
CASSFERGAGNKELFF TGCGCCAGCAGCTTCGAGCGGGGGGCCGGAAATAAGGAGCTGTTTTTT TRBJ2-2 NA TRBV5-1 TRBD2
CATSAPGGNTEAFF TGTGCCACCAGTGCCCCCGGGGGGAACACTGAAGCTTTCTTT TRBJ1-1 NA TRBV24-1 NA
CASSSVNGYTF TGTGCCAGCAGCTCGGTAAATGGCTACACCTTC TRBJ1-2 NA TRBV7-9 NA
CASSIDLKSSYEQYF TGTGCCAGTAGTATAGATTTGAAGAGCTCCTACGAGCAGTACTTC TRBJ2-7 NA TRBV19 NA
CASSPRVVNTEAFF TGTGCCAGCAGCCCCCGAGTGGTGAACACTGAAGCTTTCTTT TRBJ1-1 few TRBV9 NA
CSAQLGDAQYF TGCAGTGCCCAACTAGGAGATGCGCAGTACTTC TRBJ2-7 NA TRBV20-1 NA
CASSRGSSGNYEQYF TGTGCCAGCAGCCGGGGCTCTAGCGGGAACTACGAGCAGTACTTC TRBJ2-7 NA TRBV7-9 TRBD2
CASSVGQGGYTF TGTGCCAGCAGCGTCGGACAGGGCGGCTACACCTTC TRBJ1-2 NA TRBV9 TRBD1
CASSQDGTGMDTQYF TGTGCCAGCAGTCAAGACGGTACGGGAATGGATACGCAGTATTTT TRBJ2-3 NA TRBV3-1/TRBV3-2 NA
CASSTPGQNYGYTF TGTGCCAGCAGCACCCCTGGACAGAACTATGGCTACACCTTC TRBJ1-2 NA TRBV7-9 NA
CASTATSGDNEQFF TGTGCCAGCACCGCGACCTCCGGGGACAATGAGCAGTTCTTC TRBJ2-1 NA TRBV6-5 NA
CASSLGHLQPQHF TGTGCCAGCAGCTTGGGACACTTGCAGCCCCAGCATTTT TRBJ1-5 NA TRBV5-6 NA
CASSQGYEQYF TGTGCCAGCAGTCAGGGATACGAGCAGTACTTC TRBJ2-7 NA TRBV12-3/TRBV12-4 NA
CASSVRTEENQPQHF TGTGCCAGCAGCGTCCGGACAGAGGAGAATCAGCCCCAGCATTTT TRBJ1-5 once TRBV13 NA
CASSPISIRQSATNEKLFF TGTGCCAGCTCACCAATATCAATACGACAGTCTGCAACTAATGAAAAACTGTTTTTT TRBJ1-4 NA TRBV18 NA
CASSPGTGGNSPLHF TGTGCCAGCTCCCCCGGGACAGGGGGTAATTCACCCCTCCACTTT TRBJ1-6 NA TRBV18 TRBD1
CASTLGGVFGEQYF TGCGCCAGCACTTTAGGCGGGGTGTTCGGCGAGCAGTACTTC TRBJ2-7 once TRBV23-1 NA